This entry is about one TCR beta chain. This clone was observed a handful of times. No antigen is known for it. No quality values exist for individual bases; no much larger clone is one base distant. This record belongs to a study of shared clonotypes between healthy human individuals (dated by TCRdb to about 2020). Broadly, across the study: Two women and a few men aged 18 to 49 years were included in the cohort. To increase sequencing depth and limit assay-specific biases, TCR repertoire library preparation and sequencing were carried out by different laboratories using diverse techniques. The study deeply sequenced blood TCR repertoires of about 5 healthy adults to estimate repertoire size and the extent of clonotype sharing between individuals. For each donor, three plates each were used for CD4 naive and CD4 memory, two plates were used for CD8 naive, and one plate was used for CD8 memory. Between about 0.8 and 9 billion PBMCs per donor were obtained by leukapheresis. On the study overall, not on this receptor specifically: Based on pairwise subsampling, the degree of clonotype sharing among donors was expected to be affected by sequencing depth. Sampling was limited to blood, and TCR repertoires in tissue likely differ from TCR repertoires in blood. Rarefaction of sorted-subset datasets indicated incomplete sequencing despite the large sequencing depth. Clonotypes shared by all four sorted-subset donors showed higher generation probabilities than non-shared clonotypes. About 5% of naive CD4, around 3.5% of naive CD8, 2.3% of memory CD4, and around 0.42% of memory CD8 clonotypes were shared across several donors. Because the study included a small number of donors, the genetic and exposure-history diversity represented was limited. Estimated clonotype richness was generally larger for naive than for memory subsets.

The donors were healthy, HIV-negative adults who had no recently reported acute infections or vaccinations. Every donor was a Caucasian adult residing in Nashville, Tennessee, USA. CD4+ T cells were enriched through magnetic negative selection, after which naive cells were positively selected on CD45RA and the remaining negative fraction served as the memory subset. Blood was obtained by leukapheresis, after which PBMCs were separated by Ficoll-Histopaque density gradient centrifugation and cryopreserved in liquid nitrogen vapor phase. Analytical flow cytometry was used to check the purity and quantity of each magnetically sorted T cell population. Genomic DNA was isolated from each sorted fraction and quantified by UV absorbance on a Nanodrop 2000c. Taken from cysteine to phenylalanine, the CDR3 has 16 residues. Only the CDR3 DNA is retained, 48 bases long and in frame from the first base. Trimmed from V: 0 bases; trimmed from J: 2 bases; junction bases lacking a gene match: 1. Looking up the germline V gene yields CDR1 SGHAT and CDR2 FQNNGV.

Using the deep immunoSEQ assay, multiplex PCR amplified TCR CDR3 regions from genomic DNA. For each cell subset, the extracted genomic DNA was distributed evenly across all wells of several immunoSEQ 96-well plates, and each plate served as one replicate. For sorted subsets, each replicate PCR was loaded with around 200 ng genomic DNA, equivalent to approximately 33,000 T cell genomes. Purified libraries were quantified with a Qubit 3.0 fluorometer, sized on a Bioanalyzer 2100, and re-quantified with the KAPA Library Quantification kit. Every immunoSEQ 96-well plate was sequenced on a dedicated single-read 150-cycle Illumina NextSeq 550 flow cell. The original pipeline was this. The immunoSEQ output contained only junctional sequences without quality scores, so filtering could not match that applied to full-length reads. To assign V/J genes and CDR3, sequences were annotated using PyIR, a Python wrapper for IgBLAST v1.9, with IMGT germline references. Reads were filtered out if the reads had weak V/J assignments (E-value above 1e-6), no CDR3, stop codons, out-of-frame junctions, or ambiguous translated residues. V3J clonotypes were defined by identical inferred V gene, J gene, and CDR3 amino acid sequence. The percentage overlap between two repertoires was calculated by dividing the number of shared unique clonotypes by the size of the smaller repertoire. Repertoire richness was assessed with RTK rarefaction, the Chao1 estimator, and Recon v2.1 estimates of unobserved clonotypes. For all TCRbeta clonotypes obtained by the gDNA method from a few donors, generation probabilities were computed with OLGA. The immuneACCESS repertoire file appears here via TCRdb, limited to in-frame rearrangements. These files lack a portion of the clones; in checked studies, under half of the deficit traces to unresolved V genes, and the cause of the others is not known. The V and J calls and clone size come from that table; D and trimming were worked out from the DNA. The sample profile shows 950,000 to 1,100,000 clones; 60% to 80% of them were found once. Jointly, the top ten make up about 1.5% of the sample.

The chain was built from TRBV11-2 and TRBJ1-5; a stretch of 10 junction bases matches TRBD1. This TCR was sampled from a man younger than 35 in good health. Sequencing was done on a sample of memory CD4+ T cells sorted from blood. The cell subset or site label corresponds to: CD45RA-negative fraction. The CDR3 reads CASSLDGTGGNQPQHF. The DNA sequence follows: TGTGCCAGCAGCTTAGATGGGACAGGGGGCAATCAGCCCCAGCATTTT.